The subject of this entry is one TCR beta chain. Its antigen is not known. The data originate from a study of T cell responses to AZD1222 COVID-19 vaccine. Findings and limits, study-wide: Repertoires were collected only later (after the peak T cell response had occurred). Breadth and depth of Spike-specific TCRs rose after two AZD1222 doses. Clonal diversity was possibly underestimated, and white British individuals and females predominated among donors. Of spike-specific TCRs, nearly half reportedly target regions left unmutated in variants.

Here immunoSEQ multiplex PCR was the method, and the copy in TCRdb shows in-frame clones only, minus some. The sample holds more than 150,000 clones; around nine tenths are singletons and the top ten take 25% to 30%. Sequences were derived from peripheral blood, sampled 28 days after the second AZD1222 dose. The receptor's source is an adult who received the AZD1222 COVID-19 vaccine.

CDR3 DNA: TGTGCCAGTACCGGTAGCGGGAGAACCGGCGGGGAGCTGTTTTTT. Translating it yields CASTGSGRTGGELFF. V is TRBV19 and J is TRBJ2-2; 9 bases agree with TRBD2. This CDR3 region has 15 residues. The V gene end was trimmed by 7 bases and the J gene end by 7 bases; junction bases not matched to a gene: 10. Germline CDR1 and CDR2: LNHDA and SQIVND (reference sequence).